This TCR beta chain was recovered during a study of control samples from healthy donors and cancer patients. This clone was recorded once. Method: immunoSEQ multiplex PCR; TCRdb's copy keeps in-frame clones and lacks some. Here the sample spans more than 85,000 clones, roughly 90% being singletons. V lost 7 bases and J lost 5; bases outside the gene matches: 12. CDR3 length equals 16 residues. CDR1 MGHDK and CDR2 SYGVNS come from the germline V gene. The source is a woman aged 55-75 years with lung cancer. The chain links TRBV25-1 to TRBJ1-4; 8 bases agree with TRBD1. The source material was PBMCs. The CDR3, as DNA: TGTGCCAGCACCCCGGCGGGGACAGGTCGCAATGAAAAACTGTTTTTT. Residues: CASTPAGTGRNEKLFF.